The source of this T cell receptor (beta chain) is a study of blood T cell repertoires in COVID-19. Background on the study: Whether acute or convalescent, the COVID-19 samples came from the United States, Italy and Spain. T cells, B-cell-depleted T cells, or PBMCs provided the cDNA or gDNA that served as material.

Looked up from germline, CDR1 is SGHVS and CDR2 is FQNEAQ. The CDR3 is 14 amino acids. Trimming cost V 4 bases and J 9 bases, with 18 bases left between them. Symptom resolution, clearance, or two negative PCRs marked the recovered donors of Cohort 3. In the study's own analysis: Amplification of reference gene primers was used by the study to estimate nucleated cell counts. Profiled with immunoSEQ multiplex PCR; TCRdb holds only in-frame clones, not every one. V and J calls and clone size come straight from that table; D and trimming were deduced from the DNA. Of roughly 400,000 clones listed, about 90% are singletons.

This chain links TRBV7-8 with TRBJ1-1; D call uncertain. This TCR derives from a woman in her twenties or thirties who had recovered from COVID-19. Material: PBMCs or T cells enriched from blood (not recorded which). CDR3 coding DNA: TGTGCCAGCAGCTATGTCCTGCAGTCGGAGAAAGCTTTCTTT. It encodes CASSYVLQSEKAFF.